Below, 11 T cell receptor beta chains from the same sample are listed, as sequenced in a study of T cell repertoires and Cas9 in healthy adults. Sequencing was performed with immunoSEQ multiplex PCR; in TCRdb, only in-frame clones are kept and a portion is missing. The data hold about 13,000 clones, with 75% to 90% observed a single time. Source material: Tregs (CD4+, CD25+, CD127-, CD137-, CD154-) from PBMCs; culture status not recorded. The receptor source for this set is a human donor in good health.

This clone has just one count. The genes are TRBV6-4 and TRBJ1-6; weak D call: TRBD1 (5 bases). Germline-derived CDR1 and CDR2 are MRHNA and SNTAGT. The CDR3 loop spans 13 amino acids. Between the trimmed V and J ends, which lost 6 bases and 8 bases, there was a span of 11 bases. DNA of the CDR3: TGTGCCAGCAGCCAGGGAGATTATTCACCCCTCCACTTT. Protein product: CASSQGDYSPLHF.

The sample holds a few counts of this clone. This chain uses TRBV27 with TRBJ2-7; the D gene is possibly TRBD1 (5 bases). V was shortened by 2 bases and J by 2 bases, with 13 bases between the two germline ends. Germline V CDR1 and CDR2: MNHEY, SMNVEV (reference sequence). This CDR3 has 15 residues. The CDR3 coding sequence is TGTGCCAGCAGTTTACAAAAGGGGTTTGCCTACGAGCAGTACTTC. Translating it yields CASSLQKGFAYEQYF.

This CDR3 reads CTSSQDPYGYTF. DNA of the CDR3: TGCACCAGCAGCCAAGATCCCTATGGCTACACCTTC. This chain joins TRBV1 and TRBJ1-2. TRBV1 is an annotated pseudogene. This CDR3 has 12 amino acids.

The rearrangement uses TRBV19 and TRBJ2-3; 9 bases map to TRBD2. CDR1 and CDR2 (germline): LNHDA, SQIVND (reference sequence). The CDR3 consists of 16 residues. J was trimmed by 1 base and V by 3 bases; bases with no gene match: 5. The chain's CDR3 is CASSIGRGGGTDTQYF. CDR3 in DNA: TGTGCCAGTAGTATTGGGCGGGGGGGCGGCACAGATACGCAGTATTTT.

The CDR3 coding sequence is TGTGCCAGCAGTATTTGGGGAATGGACAGGGGGCCCGGGGAGCTGTTTTTT. This codes for CASSIWGMDRGPGELFF. The rearrangement links TRBV28 to TRBJ2-2; 11 bases are a match to TRBD1. The CDR3 contains 17 residues. V lost 5 bases to trimming and J lost 6 bases; unmatched junction nucleotides: 11. From germline, CDR1 is MDHEN and CDR2 SYDVKM. Combining the CDR3 with reference TRBV28 and TRBJ2-2 gives the whole variable domain DVKVTQSSRYLVKRTGEKVFLECVQDMDHENMFWYRQDPGLGLRLIYFSYDVKMKEKGDIPEGYSVSREKKERFSLILESASTNQTSMYLCASSIWGMDRGPGELFFGEGSRLTVL.

The J gene is TRBJ2-3, the V gene TRBV9; 9 bases are a match to TRBD1. CDR3 length equals 16 residues. Germline V gene lookup returns CDR1 SGDLS and CDR2 YYNGEE. The J segment lost 2 bases and the V segment lost 0 bases, leaving 4 bases of the junction unmatched. The CDR3 protein is CASSVAGTGITDTQYF. The CDR3 nucleotides read TGTGCCAGCAGCGTAGCTGGGACAGGGATCACAGATACGCAGTATTTT.

This sequence joins TRBV2 and TRBJ2-1, with 8 nucleotides matching TRBD1. Unmatched junction bases numbered 1, after V lost 0 bases and J lost 12 bases. The germline V gene has CDR1 SNHLY and CDR2 FYNNEI. The CDR3 sequence is 12 residues long. The CDR3 here is CASSEATGVQFF. The DNA of the CDR3 is TGTGCCAGCAGTGAAGCGACAGGGGTGCAGTTCTTC. Drawing the rest from reference TRBV2 and TRBJ2-1, the complete variable domain is EPEVTQTPSHQVTQMGQEVILRCVPISNHLYFYWYRQILGQKVEFLVSFYNNEISEKSEIFDDQFSVERPDGSNFTLKIRSTKLEDSAMYFCASSEATGVQFFGPGTRLTVL.

This clone was seen only a few times. The V and J genes are TRBV7-9 and TRBJ1-3; 9 nucleotides match TRBD1. V shed 6 bases, J shed 4 bases, and the junction held 7 bases outside the gene matches. This CDR3 region has 15 residues. Germline CDR1 and CDR2: SEHNR and FQNEAQ (reference sequence). CDR3 in amino acids: CASRLQGAPGNTIYF. The CDR3 nucleotides read TGTGCCAGCAGATTACAGGGGGCGCCGGGAAACACCATATATTTT.

V is TRBV2 and J is TRBJ1-2, with a tentative D call TRBD1 (5 bases). Germline V CDR1 and CDR2: SNHLY, FYNNEI. The CDR3 sequence is 10 residues long. The V gene lost 6 bases and the J gene lost 8 bases, with 7 bases spanning the gap. The chain's CDR3 is CASRRDGYTF. The CDR3 DNA sequence: TGTGCCAGCAGGAGGGACGGCTACACCTTC.

The rearrangement uses TRBV5-1 and TRBJ1-1; TRBD1 agrees at 10 bases. CDR1 and CDR2 from the germline V gene are SGHRS and YFSETQ. The CDR3 covers 16 residues. V was clipped by 4 bases and J by 3 bases; unmatched bases: 9. CDR3 in DNA: TGCGCCAGCAGCCCGGGACAGGGGATTGAAGACACTGAAGCTTTCTTT. It specifies CASSPGQGIEDTEAFF.

The chain links TRBV19 to TRBJ2-3; D may be TRBD2 (6 bases). The germline CDR1 and CDR2 sequences are LNHDA and SQIVND (reference sequence). The CDR3 runs 16 residues. Trimming took 0 bases from V and 6 from J, leaving 16 bases between them. The CDR3 sequence is CASSIDIRRGHDTQYF. The CDR3, as DNA: TGTGCCAGTAGTATAGACATACGGCGGGGTCACGATACGCAGTATTTT.